The next 15 T cell receptor beta chains were all read from a single sample in a study of cytotoxic CD8 clonotypes in ibrutinib-treated CLL. Sequenced by immunoSEQ multiplex PCR; TCRdb stores in-frame clones only, minus some. The sample carries a few hundred thousand clones, roughly 80% recorded once. The sequences come from PBMCs, collected before ibrutinib treatment. The receptor source for this set is a human donor with chronic lymphocytic leukemia.

This CDR3 is CASSYSSYGHYGYTF. The CDR3, as DNA: TGTGCCAGCAGTTACTCGAGTTACGGACACTATGGCTACACCTTC. The rearrangement links TRBV6-6 to TRBJ1-2; D is uncertain. The V end lost 0 bases, the J end lost 3 bases, and 11 bases lay between the germline ends. CDR1 is MNHNY, CDR2 SVGAGI, per germline (reference sequence). The CDR3 consists of 15 residues.

This clone occurred a few times. This chain links TRBV19 with TRBJ2-2; the match to TRBD2 covers 12 bases. The junction had 3 bases not matched to a gene; V was cut back by 9 bases and J by 4 bases. CDR3 length equals 14 residues. Germline V CDR1 and CDR2: LNHDA, SQIVND (reference sequence). The CDR3 DNA is TGTGCCAGCAGGGGACTAGCGGGCACCGGGGAGCTGTTTTTT. Amino acids: CASRGLAGTGELFF.

V and J are TRBV5-1 and TRBJ2-7, with 7 bases that match TRBD1. The CDR3 is 12 residues long. Looked up from germline, CDR1 is SGHRS and CDR2 is YFSETQ. With V trimmed by 7 bases and J by 4 bases, 5 bases remained unmatched. The DNA for the CDR3 is TGCGCCAGCCGAAGACAGGGTTACGAGCAGTACTTC. This encodes CASRRQGYEQYF. Full variable domain (remainder filled in from reference TRBV5-1 and TRBJ2-7): KAGVTQTPRYLIKTRGQQVTLSCSPISGHRSVSWYQQTPGQGLQFLFEYFSETQRNKGNFPGRFSGRQFSNSRSEMNVSTLELGDSALYLCASRRQGYEQYFGPGTRLTVT.

The chain is built from TRBV5-8 and TRBJ2-3; no clear D. CDR3 size: 13 residues. V shed 4 bases and J shed 2 bases, with 8 bases lying between them. Germline CDR1 reads SGHTS; CDR2 reads YDEGEE. CDR3: CASSTPPTDTQYF. In DNA form, the CDR3 reads TGTGCCAGCAGCACCCCGCCCACAGATACGCAGTATTTT.

This chain joins TRBV7-9 and TRBJ2-5, with TRBD1 matching over 8 bases. This CDR3 region has 13 residues. V lost 5 bases, J lost 4 bases, and 3 bases stayed unmatched. Germline V gene sequence: CDR1 SEHNR, CDR2 FQNEAQ (reference sequence). The DNA for the CDR3 is TGTGCCAGCAGCACGACAGGGGCAGAGACCCAGTACTTC. Translated: CASSTTGAETQYF.

This clone has only a few counts. The chain combines TRBV6-5 with TRBJ2-7; D possibly corresponds to TRBD1 (6 bases). The germline V gene encodes CDR1 MNHEY and CDR2 SVGAGI. The CDR3 length is 13 residues. Trimming took off 6 bases at V and 7 bases at J, with 16 bases between the two ends. This CDR3 reads CASRRTAVGEQYF. DNA of the CDR3: TGTGCCAGCAGAAGGACAGCTGTGGGGGAGCAGTACTTC.

In this sample, this clone turned up a few times. V gene TRBV5-4 combines with J gene TRBJ2-1, with D perhaps matching TRBD2 (6 bases). The CDR3 contains 14 residues. Germline values: CDR1 SGHNT, CDR2 YYREEE (reference sequence). V was pared by 2 bases and J by 7 bases, with 13 bases between. CDR3 loop: CASSFETSGNEQFF. DNA of the CDR3: TGTGCCAGCAGCTTTGAGACTAGTGGGAATGAGCAGTTCTTC.

The chain is built from TRBV7-3 and TRBJ2-3; 7 bases fit TRBD1. The CDR3 totals 14 residues. Trimming cost V 3 bases and J 3 bases; bases outside gene matches: 3. Looked up from germline, CDR1 is SGHTA and CDR2 is FQGTGA. The CDR3 sequence: CASSFTGETDTQYF. The CDR3 DNA follows: TGTGCCAGCAGCTTTACAGGGGAAACAGATACGCAGTATTTT.

The chain combines TRBV4-1 with TRBJ2-2; D is possibly TRBD1 (6 bases). With 0 bases removed from V and 6 bases from J, the gap between germline ends came to 14 bases. Germline lookup yields CDR1 MGHRA and CDR2 YSYEKL. CDR3 size: 16 residues. Here the CDR3 reads CASSQDPGHFSGELFF. For the CDR3, the DNA is TGCGCCAGCAGCCAAGACCCGGGACACTTCTCCGGGGAGCTGTTTTTT.

The chain recombines TRBV2 with TRBJ2-5; TRBD2 matches 12 bases. The CDR3 totals 15 residues. In germline, CDR1 is SNHLY, CDR2 FYNNEI. The V and J ends lost 5 bases and 4 bases, in that order; junction bases with no gene match: 5. Written as DNA, the CDR3 is TGTGCCAGCAGTAGACTAGCGGGAGAGGTAGAGACCCAGTACTTC. This codes for CASSRLAGEVETQYF.

This chain joins TRBV9 and TRBJ1-2; 8 bases match TRBD1. The CDR3 spans 17 residues. The V gene end was trimmed by 0 bases and the J gene end by 0 bases; junction bases not matched to a gene: 7. Germline assignment: CDR1 SGDLS and CDR2 YYNGEE. The CDR3 nucleotides are TGTGCCAGCAGCGTAGCGGGGGGGACAGGCCCTAACTATGGCTACACCTTC. Translating gives CASSVAGGTGPNYGYTF.

The V and J genes are TRBV6-5 and TRBJ2-1; TRBD2 agrees at 7 bases. This CDR3 has 15 residues. Germline V gives CDR1 MNHEY, CDR2 SVGAGI. The trim removed 2 bases at V and 8 bases at J, leaving 9 bases unmatched. The CDR3 DNA sequence: TGTGCCAGCAGTTACACGGCGGGAGTTGGGGATGAGCAGTTCTTC. It encodes CASSYTAGVGDEQFF.

V and J are TRBV25-1 and TRBJ2-5, with D unclear. Looked up from germline, CDR1 is MGHDK and CDR2 is SYGVNS. V gave up 1 base and J gave up 5 bases, with 17 bases separating them. The CDR3 has 16 residues. The CDR3 nucleotides read TGTGCCAGCAGTGAATTTCTTTCTGAAGGGTATGAGACCCAGTACTTC. It specifies CASSEFLSEGYETQYF.

The chain links TRBV10-3 to TRBJ1-1; D gene ambiguous. Looked up from germline, CDR1 is ENHRY and CDR2 is SYGVKD. The CDR3 length is 13 residues. V dropped 10 bases and J dropped 0 bases, with 12 bases sitting between them. The CDR3 DNA follows: TGTGCCACCGGCGGCGGGTTGAACACTGAAGCTTTCTTT. This gives the protein CATGGGLNTEAFF.

The chain is built from TRBV7-2 and TRBJ1-3, with 7 bases fitting TRBD1. Losses at the gene ends were 3 bases for V and 0 bases for J; bases not matched to a gene: 8. From germline, CDR1 is SGHTA and CDR2 FQGNSA. The CDR3 is made up of 17 amino acids. CDR3 protein: CASSFPGQPPSGNTIYF. For the CDR3, the DNA is TGTGCCAGCAGCTTTCCGGGACAGCCTCCCTCTGGAAACACCATATATTTT.